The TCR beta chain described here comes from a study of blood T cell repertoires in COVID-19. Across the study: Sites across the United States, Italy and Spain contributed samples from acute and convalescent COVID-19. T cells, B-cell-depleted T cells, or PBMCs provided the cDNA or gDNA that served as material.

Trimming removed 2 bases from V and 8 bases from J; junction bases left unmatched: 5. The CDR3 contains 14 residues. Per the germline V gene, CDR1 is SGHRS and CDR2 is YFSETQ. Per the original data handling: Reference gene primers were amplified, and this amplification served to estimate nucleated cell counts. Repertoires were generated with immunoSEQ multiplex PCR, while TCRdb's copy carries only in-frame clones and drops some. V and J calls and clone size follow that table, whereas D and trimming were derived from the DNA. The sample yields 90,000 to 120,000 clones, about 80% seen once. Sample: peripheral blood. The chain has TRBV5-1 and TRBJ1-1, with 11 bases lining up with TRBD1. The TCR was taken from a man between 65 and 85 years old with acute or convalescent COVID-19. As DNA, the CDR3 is TGCGCCAGCAGCTTTGGGGACAGGGGGAGAGAAGCTTTCTTT. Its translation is CASSFGDRGREAFF.